This is a list of T cell receptor beta chains from one sample in a study of CD8+CD57+ T cells in acquired aplastic anemia. Using its own MiXCR run on the reads, TCRdb lists one record per CDR3 protein. The sample has 100,000 to 150,000 distinct CDR3 sequences, around 50% seen once. What was sequenced was sorted CD4+, CD8+, or CD8+CD57+ T cells (not recorded which) from PBMCs. These receptors all stem from a human donor in good health, serving as a control. CDR3s include the opening cysteine and the closing phenylalanine or tryptophan. Each record gives: clone size, V gene, D gene, J gene, CDR3 DNA, CDR3 protein. The D gene is left open where the match is weak. Not all rows give a size; the values are once, few, many and, for expanded clones, a class.

size: many
V: TRBV19
D: TRBD1
J: TRBJ2-1
DNA: TGTGCCAGTAGTAACAGGGGTCATTACAATGAGCAGTTCTTC
CDR3: CASSNRGHYNEQFF

size: -
V: TRBV28
D: -
J: TRBJ1-6
DNA: TGTGCCAGCAGCTCGGGACAATCGTATAATTCACCCCTCCACTTT
CDR3: CASSSGQSYNSPLHF

size: -
V: TRBV9
D: TRBD2
J: TRBJ2-5
DNA: TGTGCCAGCACTCGAGCGGGGGGTCCGCAAGAGACCCAGTACTTC
CDR3: CASTRAGGPQETQYF

size: -
V: TRBV7-9
D: TRBD1
J: TRBJ2-7
DNA: TGTGCCAGCAGCGTTGAGGACAGGTACGAGCAGTACTTC
CDR3: CASSVEDRYEQYF

size: once
V: TRBV20-1
D: -
J: TRBJ2-1
DNA: TGCAGTGCTTTCGGACTGGACAATGAGCAGTTCTTC
CDR3: CSAFGLDNEQFF

size: many
V: TRBV6-2/TRBV6-3
D: -
J: TRBJ1-5
DNA: TGTGCCAGCCACCCCTTGGGGTCAGGGAATCAGCCCCAGCATTTT
CDR3: CASHPLGSGNQPQHF

size: many
V: TRBV7-2
D: TRBD1
J: TRBJ1-6
DNA: TGTGCCAGCAGCTCCGACAGGGGCTTGGTTAATTCACCCCTCCACTTT
CDR3: CASSSDRGLVNSPLHF

size: many
V: TRBV2
D: -
J: TRBJ2-1
DNA: TGTGCCAGCAGTGAAGCGAGAGGCGGGGGCTATGAGCAGTTCTTC
CDR3: CASSEARGGGYEQFF

size: many
V: TRBV5-1
D: -
J: TRBJ1-5
DNA: TGCGCCAGCAGCTGGAATAATTGGAGACAGCTATATAGCAATCAGCCCCAGCATTTT
CDR3: CASSWNNWRQLYSNQPQHF

size: few
V: TRBV10-3
D: TRBD2
J: TRBJ2-1
DNA: TGTGCCATCAGCGTAAGACTAGCGGCTGAGGAGCAGTTCTTC
CDR3: CAISVRLAAEEQFF

size: -
V: TRBV7-4
D: TRBD1
J: TRBJ1-2
DNA: TGTGCCAGCAGCCGTGAGGGACAGGGTCATGGCTACACCTTC
CDR3: CASSREGQGHGYTF

size: -
V: TRBV29-1
D: TRBD1
J: TRBJ1-3
DNA: TGCAGCGTCCTCCTTACAGGGGGTGGAAACACCATATATTTT
CDR3: CSVLLTGGGNTIYF

size: once
V: TRBV24-1
D: -
J: TRBJ2-7
DNA: TGTGCCACCAGTGAGCCGGGACGGACCTACGAGCAGTACTTC
CDR3: CATSEPGRTYEQYF

size: -
V: TRBV25-1
D: -
J: TRBJ1-6
DNA: TGTGCCAGCAGTGAAGGTCCGGGACACAGCAATTCACCCCTCCACTTT
CDR3: CASSEGPGHSNSPLHF

size: -
V: TRBV15
D: TRBD1
J: TRBJ2-7
DNA: TGTGCCACCAGCAGGACAGGGGGGTCCTACGAGCAGTACTTC
CDR3: CATSRTGGSYEQYF

size: -
V: TRBV2
D: TRBD1
J: TRBJ2-1
DNA: TGTGCCGGGAACTCCGGGACAGGGTACAATGAGCAGTTCTTC
CDR3: CAGNSGTGYNEQFF

size: -
V: TRBV7-3
D: -
J: TRBJ2-5
DNA: TGTGCCAGCAGCTTAATGGAGGGGGAGACCCAGTACTTC
CDR3: CASSLMEGETQYF

size: -
V: TRBV7-9
D: -
J: TRBJ2-7
DNA: TGTGCCAGCAGCTTAGAGGGGACCGGGGAGTACTTC
CDR3: CASSLEGTGEYF

size: -
V: TRBV20-1
D: -
J: TRBJ1-5
DNA: TGCAGTGCTAGAGGGGAACAGGGAGACGGCCAGCCTCAGCATTTT
CDR3: CSARGEQGDGQPQHF

size: many
V: TRBV6-2/TRBV6-3
D: -
J: TRBJ1-1
DNA: TGTGCCAGCAGTTACTCGGTGAACACTGAAGCTTTCTTT
CDR3: CASSYSVNTEAFF

size: -
V: TRBV13
D: -
J: TRBJ2-7
DNA: TGTGCCAGCAGCCCGGGGAACTACGAGCAGTACTTC
CDR3: CASSPGNYEQYF

size: many
V: TRBV11-2
D: -
J: TRBJ1-2
DNA: TGTGCCAGCAGCGTTGGAAGAACCCCTGGCTATGGCTACACCTTC
CDR3: CASSVGRTPGYGYTF

size: -
V: TRBV2
D: -
J: TRBJ1-5
DNA: TGTGCCAGCAGACTAGGATCTAGCAATCAGCCCCAGCATTTT
CDR3: CASRLGSSNQPQHF

size: -
V: TRBV15
D: TRBD2
J: TRBJ2-3
DNA: TGTGCCACCAGCACGGTCATAGCGGGGGCCACAGATACGCAGTATTTT
CDR3: CATSTVIAGATDTQYF

size: -
V: TRBV11-1
D: TRBD1
J: TRBJ1-2
DNA: TGTGCCAGTAGTCCCCGACAGGGGTACGACTATGGCTACACCTTC
CDR3: CASSPRQGYDYGYTF

size: -
V: TRBV11-1
D: -
J: TRBJ2-3
DNA: TGTGCCCTCCAGGGGGGACTAGGGGCGGCAGATACGCAGTATTTT
CDR3: CALQGGLGAADTQYF

size: few
V: TRBV15
D: -
J: TRBJ1-1
DNA: TGTGCCACCAGCAGAGCGTGGAACACTGAAGCTTTCTTT
CDR3: CATSRAWNTEAFF